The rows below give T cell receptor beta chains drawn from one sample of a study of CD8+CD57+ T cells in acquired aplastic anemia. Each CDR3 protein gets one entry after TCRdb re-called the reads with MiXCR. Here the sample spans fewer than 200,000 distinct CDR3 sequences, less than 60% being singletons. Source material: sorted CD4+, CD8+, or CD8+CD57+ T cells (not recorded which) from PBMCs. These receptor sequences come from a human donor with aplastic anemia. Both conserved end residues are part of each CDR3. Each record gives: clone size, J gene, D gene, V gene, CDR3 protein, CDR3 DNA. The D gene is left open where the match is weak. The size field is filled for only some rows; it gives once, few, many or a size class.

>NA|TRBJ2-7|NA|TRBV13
CASSSDPQSGEQYF
TGTGCCAGCAGCTCGGATCCCCAATCAGGGGAGCAGTACTTC
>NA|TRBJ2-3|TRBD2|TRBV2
CASSVRLAGRTDTQYF
TGTGCCAGCAGTGTGAGACTAGCGGGGCGCACAGATACGCAGTATTTT
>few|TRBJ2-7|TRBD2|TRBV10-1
CASSASGGTYEQYF
TGCGCCAGCAGTGCTAGCGGGGGGACCTACGAGCAGTACTTC
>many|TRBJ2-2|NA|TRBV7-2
CASRINTGELFF
TGTGCCAGCAGGATAAACACCGGGGAGCTGTTTTTT
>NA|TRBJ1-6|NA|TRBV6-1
CASSPGINSPLHF
TGTGCCAGCAGTCCGGGGATCAATTCACCCCTCCACTTT
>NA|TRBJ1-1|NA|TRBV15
CATSLGHPNTEAFF
TGTGCCACCAGCTTGGGACATCCGAACACTGAAGCTTTCTTT
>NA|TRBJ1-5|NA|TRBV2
CVSSQSGSNQPQHF
TGTGTCAGCAGCCAATCAGGCAGCAATCAGCCCCAGCATTTT
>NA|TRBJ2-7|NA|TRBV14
CASSQGSYYEQYF
TGTGCCAGCAGCCAAGGGAGTTACTACGAGCAGTACTTC
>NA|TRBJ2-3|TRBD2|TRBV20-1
CSVPPGGGNTDTQYF
TGCAGTGTCCCACCGGGGGGGGGGAACACAGATACGCAGTATTTT
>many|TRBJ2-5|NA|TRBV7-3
CASSLGTGETQYF
TGTGCCAGCAGCTTGGGGACCGGAGAGACCCAGTACTTC
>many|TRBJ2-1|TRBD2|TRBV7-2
CASSLPGTSPEQFF
TGTGCCAGCAGCTTACCCGGGACTAGCCCTGAGCAGTTCTTC
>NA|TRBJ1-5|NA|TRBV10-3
CASSRGGVYSNQPQHF
TGTGCCAGCAGCCGGGGGGGGGTTTATAGCAATCAGCCCCAGCATTTT
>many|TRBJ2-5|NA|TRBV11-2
CASSLETGRQETQYF
TGTGCCAGCAGCTTAGAGACAGGTAGACAAGAGACCCAGTACTTC
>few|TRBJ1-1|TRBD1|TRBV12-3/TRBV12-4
CASSPDRGVGTEAFF
TGTGCCAGCAGCCCTGACAGGGGCGTGGGCACTGAAGCTTTCTTT
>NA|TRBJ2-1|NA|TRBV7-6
CASSLLGGLTYNEQFF
TGTGCCAGCAGCCTCTTGGGGGGTCTAACCTACAATGAGCAGTTCTTC
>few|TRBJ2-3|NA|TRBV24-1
CATSDLDNTDTQYF
TGTGCCACCAGTGACCTGGACAACACAGATACGCAGTATTTT
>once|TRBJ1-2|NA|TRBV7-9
CASSLGGGTIYGYTF
TGTGCCAGCAGCCTAGGCGGGGGGACTATCTATGGCTACACCTTC
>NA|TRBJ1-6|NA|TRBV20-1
CSARDGGRQGNSPLHF
TGCAGTGCTAGAGATGGGGGACGCCAGGGTAATTCACCCCTCCACTTT
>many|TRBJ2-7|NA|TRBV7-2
CASSLGAGAREQYF
TGTGCCAGCAGCTTAGGTGCTGGGGCGCGGGAGCAGTACTTC
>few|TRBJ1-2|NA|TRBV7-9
CASSLGGSGYGYTF
TGTGCCAGCAGTCTAGGGGGAAGTGGCTATGGCTACACCTTC
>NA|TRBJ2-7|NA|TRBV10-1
CASSEPLSGTAGEQYF
TGCGCCAGCAGTGAGCCACTATCCGGGACCGCAGGGGAGCAGTACTTC
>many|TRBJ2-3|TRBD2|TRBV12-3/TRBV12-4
CASSFPLAGGPATQYF
TGTGCCAGCAGTTTCCCTCTAGCGGGGGGGCCAGCTACGCAGTATTTT
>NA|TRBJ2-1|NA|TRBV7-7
CASRTGSNEQFF
TGTGCCAGCAGGACGGGGAGCAATGAGCAGTTCTTC
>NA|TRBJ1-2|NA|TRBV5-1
CASSFGQASNYGYTF
TGCGCCAGCAGCTTTGGCCAGGCTAGTAACTATGGCTACACCTTC
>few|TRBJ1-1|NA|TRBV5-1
CASSLDVGYTEAFF
TGCGCCAGCAGCTTGGATGTGGGCTACACTGAAGCTTTCTTT